This T cell receptor (beta chain) is drawn from a study of T cells in Graves' hyperthyroidism and ophthalmopathy (dated by TCRdb to between 2019 and 2020). The study in broad terms: Peripheral blood was sampled at the time of initial diagnosis, prior to any treatment. To identify TCR V-J signatures that set the groups apart, the researchers used a discovery cohort of about a hundred patients, made up of roughly 40 with Graves' ophthalmopathy and approximately 57 with stable Graves' hyperthyroidism. Prospective prediction of ophthalmopathy was tested in an independent validation cohort of under 20 hyperthyroidism patients and 17 patients who later progressed to ophthalmopathy. The 75 to 100 discovery patients were randomly divided into training and test sets at a 7:3 ratio. In six Graves' hyperthyroidism patients, the study also compared T-cell repertoires from thyroid tissue with T-cell repertoires from blood. Once sampling was done, hyperthyroidism patients were given methimazole at a starting dose of 30 mg daily, whereas ophthalmopathy patients were given high-dose intravenous methylprednisolone. According to the paper, TCR Vbeta CDR3 sequencing was carried out on around 140 peripheral blood samples, which came from around 43 ophthalmopathy, 70 to 80 hyperthyroidism and approximately 17 progressor patients.

The study at large found these results: In cross-validation, a model built on a 13 V-J signature told ophthalmopathy apart from stable hyperthyroidism with 85% to 90% sensitivity and roughly 83% specificity, and in testing the same model reached 80%/75%. During validation, the model predicted progression to ophthalmopathy a median of around 6 months ahead of onset, with around 71% sensitivity and about 75% specificity. No statistical method was used to fix the sample size in advance, and group allocation was not hidden from the investigators. Most expanded thyroid clonotypes (frequency above 0.001) were also detected in blood, a finding suggesting that blood repertoires may reflect thyroid immune responses.

Worth noting for this clonotype: No antigen is known for it. No base-level quality is on record; no much larger clone is a single base apart.

Stable Graves' hyperthyroidism was defined as the absence of progression to ophthalmopathy over 18 months of follow-up. Hyperthyroidism patients were aged 18 to 65 years and newly diagnosed, with disease duration of less than 2 months. Any patient with an uncontrolled infection, another autoimmune disease, pregnancy or lactation was excluded. Diagnoses relied on clinical symptoms, serum thyroxine and TRAb, thyroid ultrasound and orbital computed tomography. PBMCs were isolated from roughly 10 ml of fresh peripheral blood by Ficoll-Paque density gradient centrifugation. Trizol reagent was used to extract total RNA, and RNA quality was then checked on an Agilent 2100 Bioanalyzer. CDR1 and CDR2 (GTSNPN, SVGIG) derive from the germline V gene (reference sequence). Trimming takes 2 bases off V and 7 bases off J; junction bases not matched to a gene: 6. The CDR3 has 14 amino acids, counting the end cysteine and phenylalanine. The sequence is cut down to CDR3 DNA, 42 bases in frame from base 1.

TCR beta CDR3 regions were amplified from RNA transcripts. The first round of RT-PCR for the TCR CDR3 was performed with the HTBI primer set and the Qiagen OneStep RT-PCR kit. Libraries were constructed in a second round of multiplex PCR, after which size selection and purification were performed. The libraries were sequenced on an Illumina HiSeq2000 using paired-end 100 bp reads. From the authors' description of their analysis: SOAPnuke was used to process the raw data, throwing out any read that contained adapters or uncalled bases, had a mean Phred below 15, or lacked an exact constant-primer or identifier match. High-quality paired reads were merged using COPE v1.2.5, and each unique nucleotide sequence was defined as a clonotype. MiTCR v1.1 was used to align the clonotypes against IMGT TRBV, TRBD and TRBJ reference segments. Only V-J combinations with frequency above 0.0001, covering 99% to 99.2% of repertoires, were analysed. A TCS score was defined as the ratio between F50 (clonal expansion) and ExV (chaos), using BLOSUM62-based TCRdist between CDR3 peptides within each V-J. Welch's t-statistics and random forest reduced just over 500 V-J features to some 14, which were used in a naive Bayes classifier (R e1071). In TCRdb, the public reads were trimmed at Q25 with fastp and aligned with MiXCR, with productive beta chains retained. Here each entry gathers all rows of one CDR3 protein and keeps the most common genes and DNA. The V and J calls reflect TCRdb's pipeline rather than the authors' work. The sample contains 500,000 to 600,000 distinct CDR3 sequences, 16% of them found a single time. The ten largest make up around 18% of the sample.

This sequence uses TRBV30 and TRBJ1-5, with 9 central nucleotides matching TRBD1. What was sequenced was blood. The clonotype comes from a woman under 30 with Graves' hyperthyroidism. The CDR3 protein: CAWSHGTGYQPQHF. In nucleotides, the sequence is TGTGCCTGGAGTCACGGGACAGGGTACCAGCCCCAGCATTTT. Outside the CDR3, residues come from the reference TRBV30 and TRBJ1-5 proteins, so the full variable domain is: SQTIHQWPATLVQPVGSPLSLECTVEGTSNPNLYWYRQAAGRGLQLLFYSVGIGQISSEVPQNLSASRPQDRQFILSSKKLLLSDSGFYLCAWSHGTGYQPQHFGDGTRLSIL.